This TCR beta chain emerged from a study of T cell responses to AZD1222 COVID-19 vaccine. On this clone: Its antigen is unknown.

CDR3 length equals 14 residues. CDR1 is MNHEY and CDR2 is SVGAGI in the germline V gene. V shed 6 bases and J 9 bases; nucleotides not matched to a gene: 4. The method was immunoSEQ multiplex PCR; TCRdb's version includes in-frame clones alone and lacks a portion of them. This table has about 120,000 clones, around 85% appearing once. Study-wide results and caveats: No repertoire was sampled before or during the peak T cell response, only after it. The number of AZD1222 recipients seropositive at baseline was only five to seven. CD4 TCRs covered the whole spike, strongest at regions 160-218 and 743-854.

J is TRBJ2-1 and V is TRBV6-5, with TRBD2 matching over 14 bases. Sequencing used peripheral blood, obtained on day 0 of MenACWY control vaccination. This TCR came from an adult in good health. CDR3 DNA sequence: TGTGCCAGCAGGGGGACTAGCGGGGGTGGTGAGCAGTTCTTC. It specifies CASRGTSGGGEQFF.